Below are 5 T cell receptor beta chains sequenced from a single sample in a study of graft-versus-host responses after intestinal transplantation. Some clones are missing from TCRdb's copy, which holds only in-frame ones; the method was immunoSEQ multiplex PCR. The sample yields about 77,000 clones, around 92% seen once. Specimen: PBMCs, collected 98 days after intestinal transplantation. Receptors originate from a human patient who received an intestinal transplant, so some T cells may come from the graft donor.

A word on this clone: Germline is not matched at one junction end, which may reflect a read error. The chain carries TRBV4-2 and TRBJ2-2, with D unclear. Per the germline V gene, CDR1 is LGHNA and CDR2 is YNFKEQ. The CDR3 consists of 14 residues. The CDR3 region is CASTQDRTTGELFF. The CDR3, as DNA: TGTGCCAGCACCCAAGATAGGACGACCGGGGAGCTGTTTTTT.

In DNA, the CDR3 is TGTGCCAGCAGCGAGTCCGGGACAGGGGTAATCACTGAAGCTTTCTTT. Its protein is CASSESGTGVITEAFF. The chain carries TRBV7-3 and TRBJ1-1; TRBD1 agrees at 10 bases. Germline V gene sequence: CDR1 SGHTA, CDR2 FQGTGA. V was pared by 5 bases and J by 4 bases, with 10 bases of the junction left unmatched. The CDR3 spans 16 residues.

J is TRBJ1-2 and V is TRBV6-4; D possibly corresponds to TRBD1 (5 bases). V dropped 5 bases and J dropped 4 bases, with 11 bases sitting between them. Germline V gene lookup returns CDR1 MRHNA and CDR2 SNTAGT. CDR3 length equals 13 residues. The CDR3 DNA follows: TGTGCCAGCAGTAATCAGGGTAGCTATGGCTACACCTTC. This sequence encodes CASSNQGSYGYTF.

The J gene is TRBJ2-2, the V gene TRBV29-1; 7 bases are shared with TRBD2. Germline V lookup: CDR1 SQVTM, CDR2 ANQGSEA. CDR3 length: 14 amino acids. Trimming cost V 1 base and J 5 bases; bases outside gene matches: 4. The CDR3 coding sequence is TGCAGCGTTGAAGTTGGCGGGGGAACCGGGGAGCTGTTTTTT. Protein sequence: CSVEVGGGTGELFF.

The CDR3 sequence is CASSTQGMRAFF. The CDR3 region has the DNA TGTGCCAGCAGCACGCAGGGGATGCGAGCTTTCTTT. J is TRBJ1-1 and V is TRBV5-4, with D possibly matching TRBD1 (6 bases). Deletions cut 4 bases from V and 10 bases from J, with 14 bases between. Per germline, CDR1 SGHNT and CDR2 YYREEE (reference sequence). The CDR3 runs 12 residues.